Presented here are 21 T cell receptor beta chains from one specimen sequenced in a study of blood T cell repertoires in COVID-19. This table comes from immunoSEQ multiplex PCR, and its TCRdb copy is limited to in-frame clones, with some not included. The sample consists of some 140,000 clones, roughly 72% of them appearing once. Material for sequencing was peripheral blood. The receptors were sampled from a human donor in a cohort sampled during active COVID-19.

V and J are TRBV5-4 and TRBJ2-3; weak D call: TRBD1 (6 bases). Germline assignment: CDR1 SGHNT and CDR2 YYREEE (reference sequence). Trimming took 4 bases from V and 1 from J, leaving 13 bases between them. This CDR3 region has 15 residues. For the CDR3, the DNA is TGTGCCAGCAGCGACCGGACAGTTCGCACAGATACGCAGTATTTT. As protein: CASSDRTVRTDTQYF.

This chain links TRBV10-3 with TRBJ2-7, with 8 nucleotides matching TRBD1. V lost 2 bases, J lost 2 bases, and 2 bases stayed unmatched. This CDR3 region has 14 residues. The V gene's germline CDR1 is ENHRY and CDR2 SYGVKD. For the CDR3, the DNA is TGTGCCATCAGTGAGAGGACAGGGACCTACGAGCAGTACTTC. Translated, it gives CAISERTGTYEQYF.

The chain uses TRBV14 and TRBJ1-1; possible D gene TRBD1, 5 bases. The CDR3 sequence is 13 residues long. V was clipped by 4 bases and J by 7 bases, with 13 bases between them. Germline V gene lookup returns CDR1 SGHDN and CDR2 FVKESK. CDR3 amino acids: CASSRGVGLEAFF. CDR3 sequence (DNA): TGTGCCAGCAGCCGCGGTGTGGGGCTTGAAGCTTTCTTT. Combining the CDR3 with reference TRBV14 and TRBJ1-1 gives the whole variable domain EAGVTQFPSHSVIEKGQTVTLRCDPISGHDNLYWYRRVMGKEIKFLLHFVKESKQDESGMPNNRFLAERTGGTYSTLKVQPAELEDSGVYFCASSRGVGLEAFFGQGTRLTVV.

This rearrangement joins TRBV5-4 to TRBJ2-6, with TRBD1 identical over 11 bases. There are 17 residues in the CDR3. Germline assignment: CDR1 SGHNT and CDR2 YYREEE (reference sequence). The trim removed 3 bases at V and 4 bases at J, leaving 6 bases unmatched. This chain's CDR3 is CASSSGQGAAGANVLTF. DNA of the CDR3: TGTGCCAGCAGCTCCGGACAGGGGGCGGCAGGGGCCAACGTCCTGACTTTC.

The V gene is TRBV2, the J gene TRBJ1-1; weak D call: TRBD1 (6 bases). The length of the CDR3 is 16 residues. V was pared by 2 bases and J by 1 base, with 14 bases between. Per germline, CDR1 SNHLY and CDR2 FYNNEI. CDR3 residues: CASSEPTWDKNTEAFF. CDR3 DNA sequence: TGTGCCAGCAGTGAACCCACTTGGGACAAGAACACTGAAGCTTTCTTT.

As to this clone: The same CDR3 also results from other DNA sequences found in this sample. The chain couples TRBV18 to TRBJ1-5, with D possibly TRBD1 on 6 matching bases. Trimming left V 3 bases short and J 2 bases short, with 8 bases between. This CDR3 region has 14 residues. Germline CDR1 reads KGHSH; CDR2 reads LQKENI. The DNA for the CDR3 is TGTGCCAGCTCACCCCGACAGGGCAATCAGCCCCAGCATTTT. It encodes CASSPRQGNQPQHF.

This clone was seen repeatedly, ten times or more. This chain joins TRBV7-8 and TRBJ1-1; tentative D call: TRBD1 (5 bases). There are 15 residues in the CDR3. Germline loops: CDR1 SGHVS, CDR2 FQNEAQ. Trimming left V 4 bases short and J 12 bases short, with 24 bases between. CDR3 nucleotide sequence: TGTGCCAGCAGCTCTTACGGGGGGAGAGAGCGTACATCTTTCTTT. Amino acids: CASSSYGGRERTSFF. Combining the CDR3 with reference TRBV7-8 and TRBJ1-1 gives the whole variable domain GAGVSQSPRYKVAKRGQDVALRCDPISGHVSLFWYQQALGQGPEFLTYFQNEAQLDKSGLPSDRFFAERPEGSVSTLKIQRTQQEDSAVYLCASSSYGGRERTSFFGQGTRLTVV.

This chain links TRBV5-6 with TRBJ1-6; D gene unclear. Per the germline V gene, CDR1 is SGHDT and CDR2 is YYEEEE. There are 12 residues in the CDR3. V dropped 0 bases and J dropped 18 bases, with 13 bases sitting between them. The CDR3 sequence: CASSLAEGRHHF. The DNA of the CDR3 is TGTGCCAGCAGCTTGGCGGAAGGGAGGCACCACTTT.

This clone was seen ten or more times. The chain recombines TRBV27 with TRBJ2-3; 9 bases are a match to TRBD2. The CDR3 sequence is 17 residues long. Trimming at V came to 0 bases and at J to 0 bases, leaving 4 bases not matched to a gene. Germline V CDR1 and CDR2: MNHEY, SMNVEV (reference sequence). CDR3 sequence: CASSLSVSGGSTDTQYF. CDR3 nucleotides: TGTGCCAGCAGTTTATCGGTTAGCGGGGGAAGCACAGATACGCAGTATTTT.

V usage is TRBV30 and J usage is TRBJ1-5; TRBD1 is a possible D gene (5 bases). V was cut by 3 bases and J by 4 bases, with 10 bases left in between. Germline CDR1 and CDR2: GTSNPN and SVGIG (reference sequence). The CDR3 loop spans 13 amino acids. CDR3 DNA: TGTGCCTGGAGCCCAGGGCGGAATCAGCCCCAGCATTTT. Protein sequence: CAWSPGRNQPQHF. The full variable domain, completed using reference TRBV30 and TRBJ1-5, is SQTIHQWPATLVQPVGSPLSLECTVEGTSNPNLYWYRQAAGRGLQLLFYSVGIGQISSEVPQNLSASRPQDRQFILSSKKLLLSDSGFYLCAWSPGRNQPQHFGDGTRLSIL.

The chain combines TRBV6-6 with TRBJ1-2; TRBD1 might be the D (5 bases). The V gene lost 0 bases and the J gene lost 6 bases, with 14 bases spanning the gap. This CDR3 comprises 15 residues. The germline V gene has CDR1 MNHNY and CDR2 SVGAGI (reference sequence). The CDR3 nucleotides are TGTGCCAGCAGTTACTCTACAGGTAGTACGGATGGCTACACCTTC. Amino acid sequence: CASSYSTGSTDGYTF.

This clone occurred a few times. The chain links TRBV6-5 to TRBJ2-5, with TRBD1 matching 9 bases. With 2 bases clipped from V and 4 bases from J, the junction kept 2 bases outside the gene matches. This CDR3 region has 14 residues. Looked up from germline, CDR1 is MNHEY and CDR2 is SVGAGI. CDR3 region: CASSYPGQGETQYF. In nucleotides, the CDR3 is TGTGCCAGCAGTTACCCGGGACAGGGAGAGACCCAGTACTTC.

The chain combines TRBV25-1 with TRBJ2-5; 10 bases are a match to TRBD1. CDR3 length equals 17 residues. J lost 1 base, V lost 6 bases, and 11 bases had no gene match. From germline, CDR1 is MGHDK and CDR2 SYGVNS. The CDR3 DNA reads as TGTGCCAGCAGCCCCTACGCGGGACAGGGGTTCCAAGAGACCCAGTACTTC. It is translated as CASSPYAGQGFQETQYF.

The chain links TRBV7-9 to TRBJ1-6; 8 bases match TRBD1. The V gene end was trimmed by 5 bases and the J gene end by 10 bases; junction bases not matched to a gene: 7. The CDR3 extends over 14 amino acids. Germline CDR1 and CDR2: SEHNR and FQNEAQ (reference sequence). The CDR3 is CASSKGQGSSPLHF. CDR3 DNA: TGTGCCAGCAGCAAAGGACAGGGTAGCTCACCCCTCCACTTT. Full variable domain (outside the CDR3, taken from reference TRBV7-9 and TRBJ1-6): DTGVSQNPRHKITKRGQNVTFRCDPISEHNRLYWYRQTLGQGPEFLTYFQNEAQLEKSRLLSDRFSAERPKGSFSTLEIQRTEQGDSAMYLCASSKGQGSSPLHFGNGTRLTVT.

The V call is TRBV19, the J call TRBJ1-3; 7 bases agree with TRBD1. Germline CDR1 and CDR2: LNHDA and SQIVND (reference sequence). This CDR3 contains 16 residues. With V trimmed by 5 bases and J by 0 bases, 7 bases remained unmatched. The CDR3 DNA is TGTGCCAGTAGTGCCACCGGGACAGACTCTGGAAACACCATATATTTT. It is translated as CASSATGTDSGNTIYF.

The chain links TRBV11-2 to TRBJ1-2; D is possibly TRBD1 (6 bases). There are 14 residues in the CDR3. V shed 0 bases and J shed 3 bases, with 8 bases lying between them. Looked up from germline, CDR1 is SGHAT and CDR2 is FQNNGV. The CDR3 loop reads CASSLDPGDYGYTF. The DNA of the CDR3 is TGTGCCAGCAGCTTAGATCCAGGGGACTATGGCTACACCTTC.

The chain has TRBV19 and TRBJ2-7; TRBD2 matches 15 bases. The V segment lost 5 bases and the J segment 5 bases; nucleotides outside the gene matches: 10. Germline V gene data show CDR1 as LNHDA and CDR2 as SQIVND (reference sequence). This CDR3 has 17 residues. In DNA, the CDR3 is TGTGCCAGTAGTTTATCCGGGACTAGCGGGGGGATGAACGAGCAGTACTTC. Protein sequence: CASSLSGTSGGMNEQYF. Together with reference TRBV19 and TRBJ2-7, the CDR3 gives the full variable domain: DGGITQSPKYLFRKEGQNVTLSCEQNLNHDAMYWYRQDPGQGLRLIYYSQIVNDFQKGDIAEGYSVSREKKESFPLTVTSAQKNPTAFYLCASSLSGTSGGMNEQYFGPGTRLTVT.

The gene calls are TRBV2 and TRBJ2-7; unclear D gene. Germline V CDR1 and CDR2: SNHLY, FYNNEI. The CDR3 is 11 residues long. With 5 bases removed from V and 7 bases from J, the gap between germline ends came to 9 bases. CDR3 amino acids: CASSSNIEQYF. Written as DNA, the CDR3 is TGTGCCAGCAGTTCCAACATTGAGCAGTACTTC. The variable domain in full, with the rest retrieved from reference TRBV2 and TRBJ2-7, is EPEVTQTPSHQVTQMGQEVILRCVPISNHLYFYWYRQILGQKVEFLVSFYNNEISEKSEIFDDQFSVERPDGSNFTLKIRSTKLEDSAMYFCASSSNIEQYFGPGTRLTVT.

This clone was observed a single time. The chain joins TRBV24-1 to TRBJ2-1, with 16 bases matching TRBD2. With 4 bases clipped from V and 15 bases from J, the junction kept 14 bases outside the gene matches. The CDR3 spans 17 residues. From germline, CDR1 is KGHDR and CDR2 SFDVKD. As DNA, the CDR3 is TGTGCCACCAGTGACCACGGGACTAGCGGGGGGGGTCTGATGTGGTTCTTC. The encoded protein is CATSDHGTSGGGLMWFF.

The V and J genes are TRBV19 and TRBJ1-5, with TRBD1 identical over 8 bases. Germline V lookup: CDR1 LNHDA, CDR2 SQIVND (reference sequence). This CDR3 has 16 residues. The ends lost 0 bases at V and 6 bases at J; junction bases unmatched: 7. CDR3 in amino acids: CASSIDHRGVGQPQHF. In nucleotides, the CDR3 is TGTGCCAGTAGTATAGATCACAGGGGGGTCGGTCAGCCCCAGCATTTT. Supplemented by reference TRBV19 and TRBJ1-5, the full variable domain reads DGGITQSPKYLFRKEGQNVTLSCEQNLNHDAMYWYRQDPGQGLRLIYYSQIVNDFQKGDIAEGYSVSREKKESFPLTVTSAQKNPTAFYLCASSIDHRGVGQPQHFGDGTRLSIL.

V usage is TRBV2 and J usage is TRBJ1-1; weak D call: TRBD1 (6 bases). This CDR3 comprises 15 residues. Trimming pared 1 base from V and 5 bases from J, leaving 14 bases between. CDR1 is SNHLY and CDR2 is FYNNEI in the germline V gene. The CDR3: CASSEDQGLETEAFF. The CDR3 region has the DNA TGTGCCAGCAGTGAAGATCAGGGGCTGGAAACTGAAGCTTTCTTT.